This T cell receptor beta chain was identified in a study of technical replicates of blood from several donors. The ends lost 5 bases at V and 6 bases at J; junction bases unmatched: 4. Germline-derived CDR1 and CDR2 are SGHAT and FQDESV (reference sequence). This CDR3 spans 13 amino acids. Only in-frame clones appear in the TCRdb table, and some are missing; sequencing was by immunoSEQ multiplex PCR. The sample contains some 49,000 clones, around 90% of which appear only once. The sequenced sample was PBMCs. The gene calls are TRBV11-1 and TRBJ2-4; 7 bases are shared with TRBD1. The receptor comes from a human donor in good health. Some clones in this sample may be carry-over from other donors' samples. The CDR3 reads CASSPRQGNIQYF. CDR3 bases: TGTGCCAGCAGCCCCAGACAGGGAAACATTCAGTACTTC.